The 6 T cell receptor beta chains listed next were all sequenced from one sample in a study of T cell responses to AZD1222 COVID-19 vaccine. Assay used: immunoSEQ multiplex PCR; TCRdb lists only in-frame clones, some missing. The table has about 120,000 clones, 90% seen once. The sequencing used peripheral blood, collected on day 0 of AZD1222 vaccination. Receptors originate from an adult in good health.

The genes are TRBV4-1 and TRBJ2-1; D gene uncertain. V gave up 0 bases and J gave up 9 bases, with 12 bases separating them. This CDR3 is built from 14 residues. Looked up from germline, CDR1 is MGHRA and CDR2 is YSYEKL. The CDR3 sequence is CASSQDRTNGEQFF. Here the CDR3 DNA reads TGCGCCAGCAGCCAAGATCGTACTAATGGTGAGCAGTTCTTC.

The V gene is TRBV28, the J gene TRBJ1-4; D gene ambiguous. Deletions cut 6 bases from V and 7 bases from J, with 9 bases between. Germline V CDR1 and CDR2: MDHEN, SYDVKM. CDR3 length equals 12 residues. Here the CDR3 reads CASRPQIEKLFF. CDR3 DNA: TGTGCCAGCAGGCCGCAGATTGAAAAACTGTTTTTT.

This sequence joins TRBV2 and TRBJ2-5; 9 bases map to TRBD1. Trimming cost V 7 bases and J 2 bases; bases outside gene matches: 5. This CDR3 spans 14 amino acids. In germline, CDR1 is SNHLY, CDR2 FYNNEI. The CDR3 region has the DNA TGTGCCAGCAATCCCGACAGGGGGCAAGAGACCCAGTACTTC. This translates into CASNPDRGQETQYF.

The chain couples TRBV5-1 to TRBJ2-1; weak D call: TRBD1 (6 bases). The CDR3 loop spans 12 amino acids. Trimming removed 4 bases from V and 6 bases from J, with 8 bases in between. Germline assignment: CDR1 SGHRS and CDR2 YFSETQ. Here the CDR3 reads CASSPTGNEQFF. Here the CDR3 DNA reads TGCGCCAGCAGCCCGACAGGCAATGAGCAGTTCTTC.

The gene calls are TRBV28 and TRBJ1-4; 7 bases agree with TRBD1. V shed 4 bases and J 6 bases; nucleotides not matched to a gene: 5. The CDR3 has 14 residues. In germline, CDR1 is MDHEN, CDR2 SYDVKM. CDR3 nucleotide sequence: TGTGCCAGCAGTTCCGGGACAGAGTATGAAAAACTGTTTTTT. This gives the protein CASSSGTEYEKLFF. The variable domain in full, completed from reference TRBV28 and TRBJ1-4, reads DVKVTQSSRYLVKRTGEKVFLECVQDMDHENMFWYRQDPGLGLRLIYFSYDVKMKEKGDIPEGYSVSREKKERFSLILESASTNQTSMYLCASSSGTEYEKLFFGSGTQLSVL.

This sequence joins TRBV5-4 and TRBJ1-2; D possibly corresponds to TRBD1 (5 bases). Trimming stripped 4 bases from V and 7 bases from J, with 20 bases between. This CDR3 is built from 15 residues. Germline-derived CDR1 and CDR2 are SGHNT and YYREEE (reference sequence). CDR3 sequence (DNA): TGTGCCAGCAGCCTGGGTGCAGGGCGGGAATCTGGCTACACCTTC. Protein: CASSLGAGRESGYTF.